What follows describes a single T cell receptor (beta chain). Its antigen is unknown. The sample originates from a study of shared clonotypes between healthy human individuals. Points from the study as a whole: Only blood was sampled; tissue repertoires likely differ.

The V gene's germline CDR1 is MGHRA and CDR2 YSYEKL. This CDR3 region has 15 residues. Trimming removed 4 bases from V and 1 base from J; junction bases left unmatched: 6. The authors ran the assay at deep level. The repertoire was sequenced with immunoSEQ multiplex PCR; TCRdb's copy has only in-frame clones and lacks some. The table records some 1,600,000 clones, about 98% of them present only once. Donors were healthy HIV-negative adults without recently reported acute infections or vaccinations. The rearrangement uses TRBV4-1 and TRBJ1-1; the match to TRBD1 covers 7 bases. Sequencing was carried out using naive CD4+ T cells sorted from blood. Subset defined: CD45RA+ positively selected. The receptor was derived from a man aged 25-45 years in good health. The CDR3: CASSLPGTENTEAFF. The DNA for the CDR3 is TGCGCCAGCAGCCTACCCGGGACAGAGAACACTGAAGCTTTCTTT.